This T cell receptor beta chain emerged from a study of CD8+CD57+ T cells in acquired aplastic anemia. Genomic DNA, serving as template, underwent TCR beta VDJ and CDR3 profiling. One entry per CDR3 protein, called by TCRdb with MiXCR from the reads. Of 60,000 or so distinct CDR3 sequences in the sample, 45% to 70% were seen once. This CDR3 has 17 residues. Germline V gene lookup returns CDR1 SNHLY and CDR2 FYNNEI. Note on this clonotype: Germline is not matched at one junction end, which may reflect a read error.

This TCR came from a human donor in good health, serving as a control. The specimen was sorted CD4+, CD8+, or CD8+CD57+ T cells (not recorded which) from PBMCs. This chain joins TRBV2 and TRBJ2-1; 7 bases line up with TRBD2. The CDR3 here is CASSATSWGNSYNGQFF. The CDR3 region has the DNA TGTGCCAGCAGTGCGACTAGCTGGGGGAACTCTTACAATGGGCAGTTCTTC.